These T cell receptor beta chains were read from a single sample in a study of molecular identifiers for immune sequencing clone quantification. TCRdb passed the PCR reads through MiXCR, listing each CDR3 protein once. In the table there are approximately 590,000 distinct CDR3 sequences, around 25% of which are singletons. Sequenced material: naive CD8+ T cells from blood, with Jurkat cell RNA spiked in. The receptors here all came from a human donor in good health. Some libraries in this study had Jurkat cell RNA spiked in. Each CDR3 is given without its conserved first and last residue. D genes are given only for firm matches.

v_gene	j_gene	d_gene	CDR3aa
TRBV20-1	TRBJ1-1	NA	SARDTGTNTEAF
TRBV30	TRBJ2-1	NA	AWSVQGGNYNEQF
TRBV12-3/TRBV12-4	TRBJ2-3	TRBD1	ASREGQGWTDTQY
TRBV13	TRBJ2-6	NA	ASSLNGPGANVLT
TRBV28	TRBJ1-2	NA	ASSLGRIEANYGYA
TRBV7-2	TRBJ2-4	NA	ASSLYDLSVAKNIQY
TRBV9	TRBJ1-2	NA	ASSVEGAPNYGYT
TRBV4-3	TRBJ1-1	NA	ASSQDRLPLEAF
TRBV5-6	NA	NA	ASSSMGDEAGGADTQH
TRBV7-6	TRBJ2-7	NA	ASSLTPITTYEQY
TRBV6-4	TRBJ2-2	NA	ASSDLGGCTGELF
TRBV19	TRBJ2-1	NA	ASSIPLGEQF
TRBV28	TRBJ2-2	NA	ASTSNIGGELF
TRBV2	TRBJ1-5	NA	ASNPEDEPQH
TRBV28	TRBJ2-1	NA	ASSFSEGGHPPDNEQF
TRBV28	TRBJ2-7	TRBD1	ASSSGQGASYEQY
TRBV7-9	TRBJ2-7	NA	ASSPRDKAWYARY
TRBV9	TRBJ2-7	NA	ASSVGQSGYEQY
TRBV6-1	TRBJ1-2	NA	ASTKEDGSYGCT
TRBV5-4	TRBJ2-1	TRBD1	ASSLWGRGPGEQF
TRBV12-3/TRBV12-4	TRBJ1-5	NA	ASSFVIRGDQPQH
TRBV7-9	TRBJ1-2	NA	ASSAPLGADGYT